The text below deals with one T cell receptor beta chain. This specimen belongs to a study of blood T cell repertoires in COVID-19. About the research overall: Acute and convalescent COVID-19 samples came from the United States, Italy and Spain.

The V end was cut by 0 bases, the J end by 2 bases, with 14 bases between. The germline gives CDR1 MNHEY, CDR2 SVGEGT. The CDR3 length is 17 residues. Some clones are missing from TCRdb's copy, which holds only in-frame ones; the method was immunoSEQ multiplex PCR. This sample yields some 97,000 clones, of which more than 75% are seen a single time; about 6.9% belongs to the top ten. This rearrangement joins TRBV6-2 or TRBV6-3 to TRBJ1-5; TRBD1 is a possible D gene (6 bases). Sequencing input: peripheral blood. This TCR was recovered from a man aged 30-40 years in a cohort sampled during active COVID-19. The DNA for the CDR3 is TGTGCCAGCAGTTACTCGACCGCGGGGGCCGGCAATCAGCCCCAGCATTTT. Translation gives CASSYSTAGAGNQPQHF.